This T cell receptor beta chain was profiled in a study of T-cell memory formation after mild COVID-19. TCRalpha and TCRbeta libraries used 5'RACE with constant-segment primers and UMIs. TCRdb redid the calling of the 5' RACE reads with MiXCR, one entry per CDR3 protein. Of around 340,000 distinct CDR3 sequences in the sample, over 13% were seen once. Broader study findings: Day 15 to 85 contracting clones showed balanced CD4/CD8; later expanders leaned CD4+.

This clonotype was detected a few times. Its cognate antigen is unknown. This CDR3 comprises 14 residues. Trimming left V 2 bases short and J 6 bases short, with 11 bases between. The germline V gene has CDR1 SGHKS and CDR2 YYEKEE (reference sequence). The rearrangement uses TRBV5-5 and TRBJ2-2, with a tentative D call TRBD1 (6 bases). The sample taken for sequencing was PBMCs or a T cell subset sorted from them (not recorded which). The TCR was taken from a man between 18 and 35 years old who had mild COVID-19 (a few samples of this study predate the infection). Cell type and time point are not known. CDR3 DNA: TGTGCCAGCAGCTTTCAGGGGTTCCCCGGGGAGCTGTTTTTT. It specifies CASSFQGFPGELFF.